This is a list of T cell receptor beta chains from one sample in a study of shared clonotypes between healthy human individuals. The assay was immunoSEQ multiplex PCR, and TCRdb's table has in-frame clones only and misses some. The sample contains 950,000 to 1,200,000 clones, approximately 80% of which appear only once. The sequenced material came from memory CD4+ T cells from PBMCs. All receptors come from a man younger than 35 in good health. Some clones in this sample may be carry-over from other donors' samples. Both conserved end residues are part of each CDR3. D genes are given only for firm matches. Only some rows state a clone size, as once, few, many or a class for expanded clones.

v_call: TRBV6-1
j_call: TRBJ2-6
clone_size: -
d_call: -
cdr3_aa: CASRPASGANVLTF
cdr3_nt: TGTGCCAGCAGACCAGCCTCTGGGGCCAACGTCCTGACTTTC

v_call: TRBV6-1
j_call: TRBJ2-2
clone_size: -
d_call: TRBD2
cdr3_aa: CAASRGRAVGELFF
cdr3_nt: TGTGCCGCGAGCCGAGGGAGGGCCGTCGGGGAGCTGTTTTTT

v_call: TRBV5-8
j_call: TRBJ1-1
clone_size: -
d_call: -
cdr3_aa: CASSHTRTGQAFF
cdr3_nt: TGTGCCAGCAGCCACACGAGGACGGGACAAGCTTTCTTT

v_call: TRBV29-1
j_call: TRBJ1-2
clone_size: few
d_call: -
cdr3_aa: CSVSDLNYGYTF
cdr3_nt: TGCAGCGTTTCCGATCTAAACTATGGCTACACCTTC

v_call: TRBV28
j_call: TRBJ2-5
clone_size: -
d_call: TRBD2
cdr3_aa: CASSGPLTSGRGETQYF
cdr3_nt: TGTGCCAGCAGTGGACCCTTAACTAGCGGGAGGGGGGAGACCCAGTACTTC

v_call: TRBV28
j_call: TRBJ1-5
clone_size: -
d_call: -
cdr3_aa: CASSQYRDYSNQPQHF
cdr3_nt: TGTGCCAGCAGTCAATACAGGGATTATAGCAATCAGCCCCAGCATTTT

v_call: TRBV15
j_call: TRBJ2-3
clone_size: -
d_call: TRBD2
cdr3_aa: CATSRLAGDTETQYF
cdr3_nt: TGTGCCACCAGCAGACTAGCGGGAGATACGGAGACGCAGTATTTT

v_call: TRBV5-1
j_call: TRBJ2-1
clone_size: once
d_call: -
cdr3_aa: CASTITVNRVSYNEQFF
cdr3_nt: TGCGCCAGCACCATCACCGTTAACAGGGTATCCTACAATGAGCAGTTCTTC

v_call: TRBV5-8
j_call: TRBJ2-3
clone_size: -
d_call: TRBD2
cdr3_aa: CASSYGLAGPDTQYF
cdr3_nt: TGTGCCAGCAGCTACGGACTAGCGGGACCAGATACGCAGTATTTT

v_call: TRBV28
j_call: TRBJ2-7
clone_size: once
d_call: -
cdr3_aa: CAAEGLAEQYF
cdr3_nt: TGTGCTGCGGAGGGGTTGGCCGAGCAGTACTTC

v_call: TRBV5-1
j_call: TRBJ1-2
clone_size: -
d_call: -
cdr3_aa: CASSLVAANYGYTF
cdr3_nt: TGCGCCAGCAGCTTGGTGGCCGCTAACTATGGCTACACCTTC

v_call: TRBV6-5
j_call: TRBJ1-4
clone_size: -
d_call: TRBD1
cdr3_aa: CASSLQGAGEKLFF
cdr3_nt: TGTGCCAGCAGTTTACAGGGGGCGGGAGAAAAACTGTTTTTT

v_call: TRBV19
j_call: TRBJ2-7
clone_size: -
d_call: -
cdr3_aa: CASSSRGRPYEQYF
cdr3_nt: TGTGCCAGTAGTTCCCGGGGGCGTCCCTACGAGCAGTACTTC

v_call: TRBV28
j_call: TRBJ2-1
clone_size: once
d_call: -
cdr3_aa: CASNDSGYNEQFF
cdr3_nt: TGTGCCAGCAACGATAGCGGATACAATGAGCAGTTCTTC

v_call: TRBV27
j_call: TRBJ2-7
clone_size: few
d_call: -
cdr3_aa: CAEDPTYEQYF
cdr3_nt: TGTGCCGAGGACCCTACTTACGAGCAGTACTTC

v_call: TRBV6-1
j_call: TRBJ2-7
clone_size: -
d_call: -
cdr3_aa: CASSDPWGASLYEQYF
cdr3_nt: TGTGCCAGCAGTGACCCTTGGGGGGCAAGTTTGTACGAGCAGTACTTC

v_call: TRBV5-4
j_call: TRBJ2-5
clone_size: -
d_call: -
cdr3_aa: CASSLVRSQETQYF
cdr3_nt: TGTGCCAGCAGCTTGGTTCGTTCTCAAGAGACCCAGTACTTC

v_call: TRBV28
j_call: TRBJ2-7
clone_size: -
d_call: -
cdr3_aa: CASSFWQGGSYEQYF
cdr3_nt: TGTGCCAGCAGTTTTTGGCAGGGGGGATCCTACGAGCAGTACTTC

v_call: TRBV2
j_call: TRBJ1-1
clone_size: -
d_call: -
cdr3_aa: CASRRGGRLNTEAFF
cdr3_nt: TGTGCCAGCAGGAGGGGGGGCAGACTGAACACTGAAGCTTTCTTT

v_call: TRBV6-1
j_call: TRBJ2-2
clone_size: -
d_call: -
cdr3_aa: CASSGQGGTGELFF
cdr3_nt: TGTGCCAGCAGTGGGCAGGGCGGGACCGGGGAGCTGTTTTTT

v_call: TRBV19
j_call: TRBJ1-4
clone_size: once
d_call: -
cdr3_aa: CASSTSWTGEKLFF
cdr3_nt: TGTGCCAGTAGTACATCTTGGACGGGTGAAAAACTGTTTTTT

v_call: TRBV28
j_call: TRBJ1-5
clone_size: many
d_call: -
cdr3_aa: CASLTRNSNQPQHF
cdr3_nt: TGTGCCAGCTTGACCCGGAATAGCAATCAGCCCCAGCATTTT

v_call: TRBV18
j_call: TRBJ2-4
clone_size: -
d_call: -
cdr3_aa: CASSPNQKDIQYF
cdr3_nt: TGTGCCAGCTCACCAAACCAAAAGGACATTCAGTACTTC